These 3 T cell receptor beta chains share one sample of origin, sequenced in a study of T-cell reconstitution after alpha-beta-depleted transplantation in children. During its preparation, the TCRbeta library received unique molecular identifiers. TCRdb processed the PCR reads anew with MiXCR; each CDR3 protein has one entry. Here the sample spans around 360,000 distinct CDR3 sequences, about a tenth being singletons. The sample here was PBMCs from the stem cell graft donor, taken from the stem cell graft. These receptors were collected from a human donor who donated a stem cell graft to a child with acute lymphoblastic leukemia.

This clonotype was picked up many times. The chain combines TRBV5-1 with TRBJ2-5; D not certain. The V and J ends lost 0 bases and 1 base respectively, with 7 bases between them. This CDR3 contains 14 residues. CDR1 SGHRS and CDR2 YFSETQ come from the germline V gene. CDR3: CASSLGSSQETQYF. As DNA, the CDR3 is TGCGCCAGCAGCTTGGGTAGCAGCCAAGAGACCCAGTACTTC.

This clonotype occurred many times. The CDR3 nucleotides are TGTGCCACCAGGGCGACTAGCGGATCTACAGATACGCAGTATTTT. Residues: CATRATSGSTDTQYF. The chain uses TRBV15 and TRBJ2-3, with 9 bases lining up with TRBD2. Trimming at V came to 6 bases and at J to 3 bases, leaving 7 bases not matched to a gene. CDR3 size: 15 residues. Per germline, CDR1 LNHNV and CDR2 YYDKDF (reference sequence).

This clonotype was seen more than once but under ten times. The gene calls are TRBV12-3 or TRBV12-4 and TRBJ2-7; a weak D match, TRBD2 (7 bases). V was trimmed by 11 bases and J by 3 bases, leaving 17 bases between them. The CDR3 runs to 13 residues. The CDR3, as DNA: TGTGCCTCCCAGAGGGGGGGAAGCTACGAGCAGTACTTC. It translates to CASQRGGSYEQYF.